Presented here are 17 T cell receptor beta chains from one specimen sequenced in a study of blood T cells in healthy people across ages. Primed by a sample-barcoded 5' primer and a J-beta primer mix, a second PCR proceeded for about 6 to 11 cycles. From the 5' RACE reads, TCRdb called clonotypes with MiXCR, one entry per CDR3 protein. The sample lists roughly 570,000 distinct CDR3 sequences, approximately 30% seen once, with 15% to 20% in the top ten. The material sequenced was blood. The receptor source for this set is a woman between 65 and 79 years old in good health.

This clonotype turned up a few times. CDR3 residues: CASSLSGSGYTF. The CDR3, as DNA: TGCGCCAGCAGCTTGTCTGGCTCTGGCTACACCTTC. This chain connects TRBV5-1 to TRBJ1-2, with no clear D. The V end lost 1 base, the J end lost 7 bases, and 8 bases lay between the germline ends. The CDR3 length is 12 residues. CDR1 is SGHRS and CDR2 is YFSETQ in the germline V gene.

With regard to this clonotype: The CDR3 carries no conserved terminal phenylalanine or tryptophan, so it likely arises from a read error. The CDR3 loop reads CASSPQEDRGNYGYTL. CDR3 nucleotides: TGTGCCAGCAGCCCGCAGGAGGACAGGGGGAATTATGGCTACACCCTC. The chain employs TRBV7-2 and TRBJ1-2; 10 bases are a match to TRBD1. Germline V gives CDR1 SGHTA, CDR2 FQGNSA. V was clipped by 5 bases and J by 5 bases; unmatched bases: 11. The CDR3 totals 16 residues.

This clonotype was seen a handful of times. This chain joins TRBV4-2 and TRBJ1-4, with D hard to call. Trimming took 0 bases from V and 6 from J, leaving 8 bases between them. Germline CDR1 and CDR2: LGHNA and YNFKEQ. This CDR3 is built from 14 residues. CDR3 in amino acids: CASSQDRLDEKLFF. The DNA of the CDR3 is TGTGCCAGCAGCCAAGATAGATTGGATGAAAAACTGTTTTTT.

This clonotype was observed a few times. V usage is TRBV12-3 or TRBV12-4 and J usage is TRBJ2-5; 10 positions agree with TRBD2. CDR3 size: 14 residues. V dropped 3 bases and J dropped 7; count of bases not matched to a gene: 5. CDR3 in DNA: TGTGCCAGCAGTTTTCGGAGCGGGGGGGTGACCCAGTACTTC. The encoded protein is CASSFRSGGVTQYF.

V and J are TRBV27 and TRBJ2-1; TRBD2 matches at 7 bases. The ends lost 7 bases at V and 0 bases at J; junction bases unmatched: 15. This CDR3 has 18 residues. Germline V gene data show CDR1 as MNHEY and CDR2 as SMNVEV (reference sequence). The CDR3 coding sequence is TGTGCCAGCACCTCTTGGATAGCGGGCATAAGCTCCTACAATGAGCAGTTCTTC. This encodes CASTSWIAGISSYNEQFF.

This clonotype showed up just a few times. The chain joins TRBV5-1 to TRBJ2-1, with TRBD1 identical over 8 bases. CDR3 length equals 15 residues. CDR1 and CDR2 from the germline V gene are SGHRS and YFSETQ. Trimming removed 1 base from V and 7 bases from J; junction bases left unmatched: 7. Written as DNA, the CDR3 is TGCGCCAGCAGCTTGTTTCAGGGGGCGAAGAATGAGCAGTTCTTC. Its protein is CASSLFQGAKNEQFF.

This clonotype showed up just a few times. The V call is TRBV11-2, the J call TRBJ2-2; TRBD2 might be the D (5 bases). The CDR3 extends over 15 amino acids. Germline V gene data show CDR1 as SGHAT and CDR2 as FQNNGV. Trimming left V 1 base short and J 4 bases short, with 10 bases between. This CDR3 reads CASSLVIGSTGELFF. The DNA for the CDR3 is TGTGCCAGCAGCTTAGTCATAGGGAGCACCGGGGAGCTGTTTTTT.

This sequence joins TRBV11-2 and TRBJ1-1; 9 bases match TRBD1. The germline gives CDR1 SGHAT, CDR2 FQNNGV. The CDR3 spans 17 residues. The J segment lost 0 bases and the V segment lost 1 base, leaving 6 bases of the junction unmatched. CDR3 sequence: CASSLGDRANMNTEAFF. CDR3 coding DNA: TGTGCCAGCAGCTTAGGGGACAGGGCTAACATGAACACTGAAGCTTTCTTT.

The CDR3 DNA follows: TGTGCCAGCAGCTTAGCTGGCGGGCGTTCCCAAGAGACCCAGTACTTC. Translation: CASSLAGGRSQETQYF. V gene TRBV7-9 combines with J gene TRBJ2-5, with D possibly being TRBD2 (5 bases). Germline V CDR1 and CDR2: SEHNR, FQNEAQ (reference sequence). This CDR3 has 16 amino acids. The V end lost 0 bases, the J end lost 1 base, and 12 bases lay between the germline ends.

The DNA for the CDR3 is TGTGCCAGCAGTGCACGGCAGGCAAAGGCAGATACGCAGTATTTT. Amino acid sequence: CASSARQAKADTQYF. V gene TRBV2 combines with J gene TRBJ2-3; D unclear. V was cut by 4 bases and J by 4 bases, with 15 bases left in between. The V gene's germline CDR1 is SNHLY and CDR2 FYNNEI. The CDR3 runs to 15 residues.

The chain links TRBV11-3 to TRBJ1-4; no definite D call. CDR1 and CDR2 from the germline V gene are SGHNT and YENEEA. With 5 bases removed from V and 5 bases from J, the gap between germline ends came to 18 bases. This CDR3 contains 16 residues. CDR3 sequence (DNA): TGTGCCAGCAGCGAACGCGGGGTAATAAACAATGAAAAACTGTTTTTT. Encoded protein: CASSERGVINNEKLFF.

Turning to this clonotype: The CDR3 carries no conserved terminal phenylalanine or tryptophan, so it likely arises from a read error. J is TRBJ2-7 and V is TRBV4-3, with a possible D match to TRBD2 (5 bases). The CDR3 totals 15 residues. V shed 0 bases and J shed 1 base, with 10 bases lying between them. Germline assignment: CDR1 LGHNA and CDR2 YSLEER. The DNA for the CDR3 is TGCGCCAGCAGCCAAGAACTAGTTGGATCCTACGAGCAGTACCTC. The encoded protein is CASSQELVGSYEQYL.

This clonotype was observed a few times. The chain joins TRBV30 to TRBJ2-1; no clear D gene. Looked up from germline, CDR1 is GTSNPN and CDR2 is SVGIG (reference sequence). The V and J ends lost 0 bases and 12 bases respectively, with 9 bases between them. The CDR3 length is 11 residues. CDR3 sequence: CAWSVIVAQFF. The CDR3 region has the DNA TGTGCCTGGAGTGTGATAGTGGCGCAGTTCTTC.

The chain carries TRBV6-2 or TRBV6-3 and TRBJ2-3, with unresolved D. The CDR3 length is 13 residues. Trimming stripped 6 bases from V and 2 bases from J, with 9 bases between. Germline V gene lookup returns CDR1 MNHEY and CDR2 SVGEGT. The CDR3 sequence: CASSRRDTDTQYF. The DNA of the CDR3 is TGTGCCAGCAGCCGTCGTGACACAGATACGCAGTATTTT.

This chain links TRBV12-3 or TRBV12-4 with TRBJ1-4; the match to TRBD1 covers 11 bases. J was trimmed by 8 bases and V by 3 bases; bases with no gene match: 5. CDR3 length equals 15 residues. The CDR3 sequence is CASSFGTGGDEKLFF. The CDR3 coding sequence is TGTGCCAGCAGTTTTGGGACAGGGGGAGACGAAAAACTGTTTTTT.

The chain employs TRBV6-2 or TRBV6-3 and TRBJ2-1; 14 bases are a match to TRBD2. V shed 6 bases, J shed 10 bases, and the junction held 8 bases outside the gene matches. CDR3 length: 15 amino acids. Germline loops: CDR1 MNHEY, CDR2 SVGEGT. For the CDR3, the DNA is TGTGCCAGCAGGCGCGCCGGGACTAGCGGGGGCGAGCAGTTCTTC. It translates to CASRRAGTSGGEQFF.

Note on this clonotype: Being one base from a much bigger clone, this may be a read error. The chain joins TRBV6-5 to TRBJ1-2, with 8 bases identical to TRBD1. Germline loops: CDR1 MNHEY, CDR2 SVGAGI. The CDR3 covers 18 residues. CDR3 amino acids: CASGYTRADRVSLSGYTF. CDR3 bases: TGTGCCAGCGGTTACACACGCGCGGACAGGGTATCTTTGAGCGGCTACACCTTC.